Below, 16 T cell receptor beta chains from the same sample are listed, as sequenced in a study of cytomegalovirus exposure and HLA in healthy donors. Primers: 60 Vbeta forward and 13 Jbeta reverse. Only in-frame clones appear in the TCRdb table, and some are missing; sequencing was by immunoSEQ multiplex PCR. This table has under 200,000 clones, roughly 80% appearing once. Sample: PBMCs. The receptors shown here come from a man in his forties in good health and CMV-seropositive.

This chain links TRBV7-2 with TRBJ1-3; D may be TRBD1 (5 bases). The V gene's germline CDR1 is SGHTA and CDR2 FQGNSA. CDR3 length: 14 amino acids. V shed 5 bases and J shed 0 bases, with 8 bases lying between them. The CDR3 region has the DNA TGTGCCAGCAGCACGGGACTCTCTGGAAACACCATATATTTT. Its translation: CASSTGLSGNTIYF. The entire variable domain, with the rest obtained from reference TRBV7-2 and TRBJ1-3, is as follows: GAGVSQSPSNKVTEKGKDVELRCDPISGHTALYWYRQSLGQGLEFLIYFQGNSAPDKSGLPSDRFSAERTGGSVSTLTIQRTQQEDSAVYLCASSTGLSGNTIYFGEGSWLTVV.

This clone was recorded only once. The rearrangement uses TRBV5-8 and TRBJ2-7; 7 bases fit TRBD1. After removal of 0 bases from V and 2 bases from J, the junction contained 5 bases not matched to a gene. The CDR3 length is 15 residues. CDR1 SGHTS and CDR2 YDEGEE come from the germline V gene. Here the CDR3 DNA reads TGTGCCAGCAGCTTGGGGGACAGCACAACCTACGAGCAGTACTTC. Translating it yields CASSLGDSTTYEQYF.

The rearrangement joins TRBV9 to TRBJ2-2; no clear D gene. V was shortened by 3 bases and J by 0 bases, with 9 bases between the two germline ends. CDR3 length equals 15 residues. CDR1 SGDLS and CDR2 YYNGEE come from the germline V gene. As DNA, the CDR3 is TGTGCCAGCAGCGGAAGCATCGCGAACACCGGGGAGCTGTTTTTT. Amino acids: CASSGSIANTGELFF.

This clone was observed a few times. This rearrangement joins TRBV5-1 to TRBJ2-1, with 13 positions matching TRBD2. The CDR3 is 16 residues long. CDR1 and CDR2 (germline): SGHRS, YFSETQ. The trim removed 5 bases at V and 2 bases at J, leaving 4 bases unmatched. The CDR3 nucleotides are TGCGCCAGCAGGCAGACTAGCGGGAGGACCTACAATGAGCAGTTCTTC. Amino acids: CASRQTSGRTYNEQFF.

This clone was detected only a few times. The chain has TRBV6-5 and TRBJ2-5; unclear D gene. Germline values: CDR1 MNHEY, CDR2 SVGAGI. Trimming removed 5 bases from V and 9 bases from J, with 16 bases in between. The CDR3 extends over 13 amino acids. Here the CDR3 reads CASSKNTGRAQYF. The CDR3 nucleotides read TGTGCCAGCAGTAAGAACACGGGTCGGGCCCAGTACTTC.

As to this clone: The same CDR3 can be traced to other DNA sequences in this sample. V gene TRBV25-1 combines with J gene TRBJ2-1, with D possibly matching TRBD2 (5 bases). V gave up 4 bases and J gave up 1 base, with 11 bases separating them. Germline assignment: CDR1 MGHDK and CDR2 SYGVNS. The CDR3 length is 15 residues. The DNA for the CDR3 is TGTGCCAGCAGTGCACTAGGTGGATCCTACAATGAGCAGTTCTTC. Translated, it gives CASSALGGSYNEQFF.

This chain links TRBV7-2 with TRBJ1-6, with a possible D match to TRBD1 (6 bases). Per the germline V gene, CDR1 is SGHTA and CDR2 is FQGNSA. This CDR3 is 14 amino acids long. Trimming removed 2 bases from V and 7 bases from J, with 9 bases in between. The chain's CDR3 is CASSLQGLNSPLHF. The CDR3 DNA reads as TGTGCCAGCAGCTTACAGGGGTTGAATTCACCCCTCCACTTT.

This clone was seen only a few times. The gene calls are TRBV7-2 and TRBJ2-3; 10 bases are a match to TRBD1. Germline values: CDR1 SGHTA, CDR2 FQGNSA. The CDR3 consists of 15 residues. V was clipped by 3 bases and J by 2 bases; unmatched bases: 2. CDR3 DNA sequence: TGTGCCAGCAGCTTGGGACAGGGGCCCACAGATACGCAGTATTTT. It yields the protein CASSLGQGPTDTQYF.

CDR3 nucleotide sequence: TGTGCCAGCAGTCCCGGACTAGCGGGAGGGCTAACAGATACGCAGTATTTT. Translating gives CASSPGLAGGLTDTQYF. The chain recombines TRBV27 with TRBJ2-3; 15 nucleotides line up with TRBD2. The trim removed 5 bases at V and 3 bases at J, leaving 6 bases unmatched. CDR3 size: 17 residues. Germline CDR1 and CDR2: MNHEY and SMNVEV (reference sequence).

The chain uses TRBV4-1 and TRBJ2-7; possible D gene TRBD1, 6 bases. V was pared by 4 bases and J by 6 bases, with 16 bases between. Germline V gene data show CDR1 as MGHRA and CDR2 as YSYEKL. There are 14 residues in the CDR3. The CDR3 DNA reads as TGCGCCAGCAGCCCTGGACAGTCTAGTCGCGAGCAGTACTTC. Translating gives CASSPGQSSREQYF.

The genes are TRBV7-2 and TRBJ2-1; 8 bases map to TRBD2. Germline trimming cut 3 bases from V and 0 bases from J; bases unmatched to any gene: 7. This CDR3 has 17 residues. Per germline, CDR1 SGHTA and CDR2 FQGNSA. The CDR3 spells CASSLNSGVISYNEQFF. The CDR3 DNA reads TGTGCCAGCAGCTTGAATAGCGGGGTAATCTCCTACAATGAGCAGTTCTTC.

J is TRBJ2-7 and V is TRBV6-5; 9 bases fit TRBD1. Germline V lookup: CDR1 MNHEY, CDR2 SVGAGI. CDR3 size: 15 residues. Trimming at V came to 2 bases and at J to 1 base, leaving 3 bases not matched to a gene. CDR3 loop: CASSYRGTGSYEQYF. In DNA form, the CDR3 reads TGTGCCAGCAGTTACCGAGGGACAGGGTCCTACGAGCAGTACTTC.

V and J are TRBV9 and TRBJ2-7, with TRBD1 identical over 7 bases. This CDR3 spans 14 amino acids. V trimming: 2 bases; J trimming: 0 bases; junction bases outside the gene matches: 2. Per germline, CDR1 SGDLS and CDR2 YYNGEE. The CDR3 region has the DNA TGTGCCAGCAGCGTCCGGGACAGCTCCTACGAGCAGTACTTC. This codes for CASSVRDSSYEQYF.

The chain joins TRBV4-1 to TRBJ2-2; 7 bases map to TRBD2. Germline CDR1 MGHRA, CDR2 YSYEKL. CDR3 length: 16 amino acids. Losses at the gene ends were 0 bases for V and 4 bases for J; bases not matched to a gene: 5. As DNA, the CDR3 is TGCGCCAGCAGCCAAGAGGGAGGGACCGGCACCGGGGAGCTGTTTTTT. It yields the protein CASSQEGGTGTGELFF.

The V gene is TRBV5-1, the J gene TRBJ1-4; possibly TRBD1 for D (5 bases). V was shortened by 6 bases and J by 3 bases, with 27 bases between the two germline ends. The CDR3 loop spans 19 amino acids. Germline CDR1 and CDR2: SGHRS and YFSETQ. The CDR3 loop is CASTRPAKGLKQANEKLFF. The CDR3 DNA reads as TGCGCCAGCACAAGACCGGCCAAGGGCTTGAAACAGGCTAATGAAAAACTGTTTTTT.

This clone appeared a few times. CDR3 residues: CASSPDRDRAPQHF. The DNA of the CDR3 is TGTGCCAGCAGCCCAGACAGGGACCGAGCTCCCCAGCATTTT. The chain couples TRBV7-2 to TRBJ1-5; 7 nucleotides match TRBD1. V lost 5 bases and J lost 10; bases outside the gene matches: 11. CDR1 and CDR2 (germline): SGHTA, FQGNSA. The CDR3 covers 14 residues. The full variable domain, completed using reference TRBV7-2 and TRBJ1-5, is GAGVSQSPSNKVTEKGKDVELRCDPISGHTALYWYRQSLGQGLEFLIYFQGNSAPDKSGLPSDRFSAERTGGSVSTLTIQRTQQEDSAVYLCASSPDRDRAPQHFGDGTRLSIL.